This is a list of T cell receptor beta chains from one sample in a study of cytomegalovirus exposure and HLA in healthy donors. TCRdb keeps only in-frame clones here, not all; method: immunoSEQ multiplex PCR. The sample includes approximately 89,000 clones, under 80% of them seen just once. The sample was PBMCs. These receptors all stem from a man aged 25 to 40 in good health and CMV-seropositive. The CDR3 runs from the conserved cysteine through the conserved F or W. D genes are given only for firm matches. Where a row states a size, it is once, few, many or the class of an expanded clone; other rows omit it.

TRBV27,-,-,TRBJ1-2,CASSLYGGNHGYTF,TGTGCCAGCAGTTTATACGGGGGAAATCATGGCTACACCTTC
TRBV6-5,-,-,TRBJ2-2,CASWQGDTGELFF,TGTGCCAGCTGGCAGGGTGACACCGGGGAGCTGTTTTTT
TRBV2,-,-,TRBJ1-1,CASSPGGDGSTEAFF,TGTGCCAGCAGTCCCGGAGGGGATGGGTCCACTGAAGCTTTCTTT
TRBV18,-,-,TRBJ2-3,CASSPPRAPDTQYF,TGTGCCAGCTCACCACCGCGGGCACCAGATACGCAGTATTTT
TRBV29-1,once,-,TRBJ2-7,CSVVGQGNPYEQYF,TGCAGCGTTGTTGGCCAGGGGAATCCCTACGAGCAGTACTTC
TRBV4-3,-,TRBD1,TRBJ1-2,CASSRDQGQGYGYTF,TGCGCCAGCAGCCGAGATCAAGGACAGGGGTATGGCTACACCTTC
TRBV13,-,-,TRBJ1-1,CASSHPGWETEAFF,TGTGCCAGCAGCCACCCAGGGTGGGAAACTGAAGCTTTCTTT
TRBV6-1,-,TRBD1,TRBJ1-6,CATGTGVSSPLHF,TGTGCCACAGGGACAGGGGTTAGTTCACCCCTCCACTTT
TRBV12-5,once,-,TRBJ2-5,CASGPDWVETQYF,TGTGCTAGTGGACCTGACTGGGTGGAGACCCAGTACTTC
TRBV9,-,-,TRBJ2-3,CASTGGASTDTQYF,TGTGCCAGCACGGGGGGCGCTAGCACAGATACGCAGTATTTT
TRBV30,-,-,TRBJ1-1,CAWSVGWEAFF,TGTGCCTGGAGTGTGGGGTGGGAGGCTTTCTTT
TRBV19,-,-,TRBJ2-2,CASSISGIGTGELFF,TGTGCCAGTAGTATATCGGGAATCGGAACCGGGGAGCTGTTTTTT
TRBV12-2,once,-,TRBJ2-1,CASRLGPELSYNEQFF,TGTGCAAGTCGCTTAGGACCGGAGCTCTCCTACAATGAGCAGTTCTTC
TRBV7-9,-,-,TRBJ2-6,CASSLLAGPGANVLTF,TGTGCCAGCAGCTTACTGGCAGGGCCTGGGGCCAACGTCCTGACTTTC
TRBV4-1,-,TRBD1,TRBJ2-1,CASSHNPGQDWNEQFF,TGCGCCAGCAGCCATAATCCGGGACAGGACTGGAATGAGCAGTTCTTC
TRBV4-2,-,TRBD2,TRBJ2-7,CASSQELAGGNTYEQYF,TGTGCCAGCAGCCAAGAACTAGCGGGGGGCAACACCTACGAGCAGTACTTC
TRBV19,-,TRBD1,TRBJ2-2,CASSPIGQGAGTGELFF,TGTGCCAGTAGTCCTATTGGACAGGGGGCAGGCACCGGGGAGCTGTTTTTT
TRBV27,-,-,TRBJ2-1,CASSPSGSYNEQFF,TGTGCCAGCAGCCCCTCGGGCTCCTACAATGAGCAGTTCTTC
TRBV4-1,few,-,TRBJ1-1,CASSQDRWAGVNTEAFF,TGCGCCAGCAGCCAAGATCGGTGGGCAGGGGTGAACACTGAAGCTTTCTTT
TRBV20-1,-,-,TRBJ2-7,CSARGNEQYF,TGCAGTGCACGAGGTAACGAGCAGTACTTC
TRBV11-2,-,TRBD1,TRBJ2-7,CASSSTRQGAYEQYF,TGTGCCAGCAGCTCGACCAGACAGGGGGCCTACGAGCAGTACTTC
TRBV19,-,TRBD1,TRBJ2-2,CATSGGGQGRSTGELFF,TGTGCCACCTCCGGGGGTGGACAGGGACGGAGCACCGGGGAGCTGTTTTTT
TRBV27,few,TRBD1,TRBJ1-1,CASSPLTGGDTEAFF,TGTGCCAGCAGTCCGTTGACAGGGGGTGACACTGAAGCTTTCTTT
TRBV29-1,-,-,TRBJ2-1,CSVRGVEGALGGYNEQFF,TGCAGCGTTCGGGGTGTGGAGGGGGCTCTGGGGGGCTACAATGAGCAGTTCTTC
TRBV19,-,TRBD1,TRBJ2-7,CASSIGQVPHEQYF,TGTGCCAGTAGTATTGGACAGGTTCCCCACGAGCAGTACTTC
TRBV7-7,once,TRBD1,TRBJ1-4,CASSAGTGYNEKLFF,TGTGCCAGCAGCGCCGGGACAGGTTATAATGAAAAACTGTTTTTT
TRBV20-1,few,-,TRBJ1-1,CSASREAEAFF,TGCAGTGCTAGTAGAGAGGCTGAAGCTTTCTTT
TRBV7-9,once,TRBD1,TRBJ1-5,CASSEWTGVDQPQHF,TGTGCCAGCAGCGAATGGACAGGGGTGGATCAGCCCCAGCATTTT
TRBV15,few,-,TRBJ2-5,CATAINRDVETQYF,TGTGCCACCGCGATCAACAGGGATGTGGAGACCCAGTACTTC
TRBV5-6,-,-,TRBJ1-2,CASSPQSARRNYGYTF,TGTGCCAGCAGCCCACAATCGGCCCGGAGGAACTATGGCTACACCTTC
TRBV15,-,-,TRBJ1-2,CATSQRRKFYGYTF,TGTGCCACCAGCCAGAGGCGGAAGTTCTATGGCTACACCTTC
TRBV18,-,-,TRBJ1-1,CASSPPNAPGMNTEAFF,TGTGCCAGCTCACCACCGAACGCACCGGGGATGAACACTGAAGCTTTCTTT
TRBV5-4,-,TRBD1,TRBJ1-2,CASSRPGTGGTNYGYTF,TGTGCCAGCAGCCGTCCCGGGACAGGGGGCACTAACTATGGCTACACCTTC
TRBV7-2,-,TRBD2,TRBJ2-5,CASSLGREGTQYF,TGTGCCAGCAGCTTAGGCAGGGAGGGGACCCAGTACTTC
TRBV7-9,-,TRBD1,TRBJ2-2,CASSRRQGEAGELFF,TGTGCCAGCAGCCGACGACAGGGGGAGGCCGGGGAGCTGTTTTTT
TRBV12-5,-,-,TRBJ1-1,CASGLVTTGAFF,TGTGCTAGTGGTTTGGTAACAACGGGGGCTTTCTTT
TRBV29-1,-,TRBD1,TRBJ1-2,CSVRSRDRANYGYTF,TGCAGCGTTAGGTCCCGGGACAGAGCTAACTATGGCTACACCTTC
TRBV7-8,-,TRBD1,TRBJ2-5,CASSPFRGQGEGEETQYF,TGTGCCAGCAGCCCGTTTCGCGGACAGGGTGAGGGGGAAGAGACCCAGTACTTC
TRBV6-4,few,TRBD2,TRBJ2-4,CASIEVAGGLAKNIQYF,TGTGCCAGCATTGAGGTAGCGGGGGGACTAGCCAAAAACATTCAGTACTTC
TRBV4-3,-,TRBD1,TRBJ1-2,CASSQESVGQGGYGYTF,TGCGCCAGCAGCCAAGAATCGGTGGGACAGGGTGGGTATGGCTACACCTTC
TRBV28,-,TRBD1,TRBJ1-5,CASTLYRTGWSDSNQPQHF,TGTGCCAGCACCTTATATAGGACAGGGTGGTCGGATAGCAATCAGCCCCAGCATTTT
TRBV6-4,-,-,TRBJ1-2,CASSDSGGANYGYTF,TGTGCCAGCAGTGACTCCGGGGGAGCCAACTATGGCTACACCTTC
TRBV4-2,-,-,TRBJ1-3,CASSQERGAGEGRNTIYF,TGTGCCAGCAGCCAGGAACGGGGGGCAGGGGAGGGTAGAAACACCATATATTTT
TRBV27,-,-,TRBJ1-5,CASSVKQGVQPQHF,TGTGCCAGCAGCGTCAAACAGGGTGTGCAGCCCCAGCATTTT
TRBV19,-,-,TRBJ1-1,CASSIDIGGTEAFF,TGTGCCAGTAGTATAGATATCGGGGGTACTGAAGCTTTCTTT
TRBV5-1,once,TRBD2,TRBJ2-5,CASSLAAGGKQETQYF,TGCGCCAGCAGCTTGGCTGCGGGGGGTAAACAAGAGACCCAGTACTTC
TRBV7-9,-,TRBD1,TRBJ2-7,CSSSLEGDRQGYEQYF,TGTTCCAGCAGCTTAGAGGGTGACAGACAGGGCTACGAGCAGTACTTC
TRBV30,-,TRBD2,TRBJ2-2,CAWTSGGAGELFF,TGTGCCTGGACTAGCGGGGGGGCCGGGGAGCTGTTTTTT
TRBV30,-,-,TRBJ1-5,CAWRPTQQGSNQPQHF,TGTGCCTGGAGGCCTACACAACAGGGATCTAATCAGCCCCAGCATTTT
TRBV27,-,TRBD1,TRBJ1-6,CASSSGDRGYNSPLHF,TGTGCCAGCAGTTCTGGGGACAGGGGATATAATTCACCCCTCCACTTT
TRBV7-9,-,TRBD1,TRBJ1-5,CSSSSGTGSYSNQPQHF,TGTTCCAGCAGCTCCGGGACAGGGTCATATAGCAATCAGCCCCAGCATTTT
TRBV5-1,-,-,TRBJ1-1,CASSFGSGQDEAFF,TGCGCCAGCAGCTTTGGTAGTGGACAAGATGAAGCTTTCTTT